The entry that follows covers one T cell receptor (beta chain) sequence. Its specificity is unknown. The data derive from a study of identical twins. General study findings and limits: Memory repertoires lacked the insertion deficit that abundant cord blood beta clonotypes showed.

With 6 bases clipped from V and 8 bases from J, the junction kept 9 bases outside the gene matches. From germline, CDR1 is ENHRY and CDR2 SYGVKD. The CDR3 extends over 13 amino acids. Unique molecular identifiers were present on the cDNA, which also gained a universal primer site by template switching. TCRdb analysed the 5' RACE reads with MiXCR anew, one entry per CDR3 protein. The sample holds 450,000 or so distinct CDR3 sequences, 18% seen once. The gene calls are TRBV10-3 and TRBJ1-2; TRBD1 aligns across 7 bases. The sample was naive T cells sorted from blood. The TCR originated in a man in his forties or fifties in good health. CDR3 region: CAIRQGSEEGYTF. The CDR3 DNA sequence: TGTGCCATCAGACAGGGGAGTGAAGAGGGCTACACCTTC.